One and the same sample provided the 2 T cell receptor beta chains below, sequenced in a study of patients and donors after allogeneic stem cell transplantation. MiXCR, applied by TCRdb to the RT-PCR reads, yields one record per CDR3 protein. The sample carries 20,000 or so distinct CDR3 sequences, approximately 42% recorded once. Material: blood, either unsorted or a sorted T cell fraction (not recorded which). These receptors were obtained from a human donor who was either an allogeneic HSCT recipient or a stem cell or donor lymphocyte infusion donor (not recorded which). It is not recorded whose cells these are; they may come from a transplant donor.

This clonotype was seen only a few times. CDR3 protein: CASSRAYEQYF. The CDR3 nucleotides read TGCGCCAGCAGCCGGGCTTACGAGCAGTACTTC. V usage is TRBV5-1 and J usage is TRBJ2-7; D gene uncertain. There are 11 residues in the CDR3. Germline V gene sequence: CDR1 SGHRS, CDR2 YFSETQ. The ends were cut back, 4 bases at V and 4 bases at J, with 6 bases in the middle.

This clonotype was counted once. The J gene is TRBJ1-2, the V gene TRBV3-1, with TRBD1 matching 8 bases. The length of the CDR3 is 14 residues. CDR1 is LGHDT, CDR2 YNNKEL, per germline (reference sequence). V lost 3 bases and J lost 6; bases outside the gene matches: 6. CDR3 DNA sequence: TGTGCCAGCAGCCAGGGGGGACAGGCTAATGGCTACACCTTC. This sequence encodes CASSQGGQANGYTF.